Shown below are 11 T cell receptor beta chains from a single sample sequenced in a study of technical replicates of blood from a handful of donors. TCRdb keeps only in-frame clones here, not all; method: immunoSEQ multiplex PCR. The data show roughly 56,000 clones, with over 90% seen just once and 2.5% to 4% held by the top ten. The sequenced material came from PBMCs. The origin of the receptors is a human donor in good health. Some clones in this sample may be carry-over from other donors' samples.

The chain is built from TRBV4-3 and TRBJ1-1, with D perhaps matching TRBD1 (5 bases). CDR3 length equals 15 residues. The ends were cut back, 4 bases at V and 4 bases at J, with 16 bases in the middle. The germline V gene encodes CDR1 LGHNA and CDR2 YSLEER. The CDR3, as DNA: TGCGCCAGCAGCCGGACAAGATGGGACTCCACTGAAGCTTTCTTT. The encoded protein is CASSRTRWDSTEAFF.

This clone appeared once. J is TRBJ1-1 and V is TRBV4-1; TRBD1 matches 10 bases. CDR3 size: 15 residues. Germline CDR1 is MGHRA and CDR2 is YSYEKL. V dropped 4 bases and J dropped 5; count of bases not matched to a gene: 7. CDR3 coding DNA: TGCGCCAGCAGCCGACCCGGGACAGGGGATACTGAAGCTTTCTTT. Its protein product is CASSRPGTGDTEAFF.

The CDR3 sequence: CASSLTSSGFYNEQFF. The CDR3 DNA reads as TGTGCCAGCAGCTTAACTTCTAGCGGGTTCTACAATGAGCAGTTCTTC. J is TRBJ2-1 and V is TRBV7-3, with 8 positions matching TRBD2. Germline loops: CDR1 SGHTA, CDR2 FQGTGA. The length of the CDR3 is 16 residues. Trimming removed 0 bases from V and 3 bases from J; junction bases left unmatched: 4.

This rearrangement joins TRBV6-1 to TRBJ2-4; D is possibly TRBD2 (5 bases). Trimming cost V 1 base and J 6 bases, with 16 bases left between them. Germline CDR1 and CDR2: MNHNS and SASEGT. This CDR3 is built from 16 residues. The CDR3 is CASSEVRLLGGNIQYF. The CDR3 nucleotides read TGTGCCAGCAGTGAAGTAAGGTTATTAGGAGGAAACATTCAGTACTTC.

The genes are TRBV9 and TRBJ2-3, with 11 bases lining up with TRBD2. Germline V gives CDR1 SGDLS, CDR2 YYNGEE. J gave up 4 bases and V 4 bases, and 5 bases lay outside the gene matches. The length of the CDR3 is 15 residues. The CDR3 loop is CASSSRTSGSDTQYF. In DNA, the CDR3 is TGTGCCAGCAGCTCACGGACTAGCGGGTCAGATACGCAGTATTTT.

The chain is built from TRBV5-1 and TRBJ2-5, with 10 bases that match TRBD2. The V gene end was trimmed by 0 bases and the J gene end by 6 bases; junction bases not matched to a gene: 17. There are 19 residues in the CDR3. Germline V CDR1 and CDR2: SGHRS, YFSETQ. In DNA, the CDR3 is TGCGCCAGCAGCTTGGGTTCGTCGCCGAGCGGGGGGGCGGAACAGACCCAGTACTTC. Translating it yields CASSLGSSPSGGAEQTQYF.

The rearrangement links TRBV27 to TRBJ2-3; D gene unclear. Trimming pared 5 bases from V and 2 bases from J, leaving 8 bases between. CDR3 length: 13 residues. The germline CDR1 and CDR2 sequences are MNHEY and SMNVEV (reference sequence). The CDR3 DNA follows: TGTGCCAGCAGTCTCCACAACACAGATACGCAGTATTTT. Amino acids: CASSLHNTDTQYF.

This rearrangement joins TRBV13 to TRBJ2-2; the D gene is possibly TRBD1 (6 bases). There are 15 residues in the CDR3. Germline CDR1 reads PRHDT; CDR2 reads FYEKMQ (reference sequence). V was pared by 1 base and J by 2 bases, with 8 bases between. The CDR3 coding sequence is TGTGCCAGCAGCTTAGTGGACAGAAACACCGGGGAGCTGTTTTTT. This encodes CASSLVDRNTGELFF.

This sequence joins TRBV7-9 and TRBJ2-7, with 10 bases aligning to TRBD1. Germline-derived CDR1 and CDR2 are SEHNR and FQNEAQ (reference sequence). The CDR3 is 15 amino acids. Unmatched junction bases numbered 9, after V lost 6 bases and J lost 4 bases. The CDR3 region has the DNA TGTGCCAGCAGACACCGGGACAGGGGTCGGTACGAGCAGTACTTC. This encodes CASRHRDRGRYEQYF.

The chain employs TRBV7-9 and TRBJ1-1, with D maybe TRBD1 (5 bases). CDR1 is SEHNR, CDR2 FQNEAQ, per germline (reference sequence). With 1 base removed from V and 1 base from J, the gap between germline ends came to 13 bases. This CDR3 has 16 amino acids. In DNA, the CDR3 is TGTGCCAGCAGCTTAGAGGCAGGGTTGGGGAACACTGAAGCTTTCTTT. This sequence encodes CASSLEAGLGNTEAFF.

V gene TRBV7-2 combines with J gene TRBJ2-7; possibly TRBD1 for D (6 bases). Trimming took 5 bases from V and 0 from J, leaving 14 bases between them. Germline V gene sequence: CDR1 SGHTA, CDR2 FQGNSA. This CDR3 spans 15 amino acids. CDR3 residues: CASSARDKSSYEQYF. In DNA, the CDR3 is TGTGCCAGCAGCGCCCGGGACAAATCCTCCTACGAGCAGTACTTC.